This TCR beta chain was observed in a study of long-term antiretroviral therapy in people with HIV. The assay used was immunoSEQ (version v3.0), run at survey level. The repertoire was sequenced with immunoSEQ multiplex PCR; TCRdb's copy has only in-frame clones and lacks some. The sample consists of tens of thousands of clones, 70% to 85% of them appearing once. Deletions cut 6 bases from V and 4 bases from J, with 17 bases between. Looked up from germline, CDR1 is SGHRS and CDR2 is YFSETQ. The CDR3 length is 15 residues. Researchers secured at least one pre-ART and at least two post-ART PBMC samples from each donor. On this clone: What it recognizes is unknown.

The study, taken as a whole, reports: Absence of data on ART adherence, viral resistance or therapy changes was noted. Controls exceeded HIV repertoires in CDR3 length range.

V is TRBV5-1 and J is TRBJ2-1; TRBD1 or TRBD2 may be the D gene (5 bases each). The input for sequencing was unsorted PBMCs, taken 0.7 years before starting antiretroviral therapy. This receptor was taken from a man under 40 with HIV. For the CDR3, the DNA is TGCGCCAGCAACCGGGACCCCTCCCCTTACAATGAGCAGTTCTTC. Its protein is CASNRDPSPYNEQFF.